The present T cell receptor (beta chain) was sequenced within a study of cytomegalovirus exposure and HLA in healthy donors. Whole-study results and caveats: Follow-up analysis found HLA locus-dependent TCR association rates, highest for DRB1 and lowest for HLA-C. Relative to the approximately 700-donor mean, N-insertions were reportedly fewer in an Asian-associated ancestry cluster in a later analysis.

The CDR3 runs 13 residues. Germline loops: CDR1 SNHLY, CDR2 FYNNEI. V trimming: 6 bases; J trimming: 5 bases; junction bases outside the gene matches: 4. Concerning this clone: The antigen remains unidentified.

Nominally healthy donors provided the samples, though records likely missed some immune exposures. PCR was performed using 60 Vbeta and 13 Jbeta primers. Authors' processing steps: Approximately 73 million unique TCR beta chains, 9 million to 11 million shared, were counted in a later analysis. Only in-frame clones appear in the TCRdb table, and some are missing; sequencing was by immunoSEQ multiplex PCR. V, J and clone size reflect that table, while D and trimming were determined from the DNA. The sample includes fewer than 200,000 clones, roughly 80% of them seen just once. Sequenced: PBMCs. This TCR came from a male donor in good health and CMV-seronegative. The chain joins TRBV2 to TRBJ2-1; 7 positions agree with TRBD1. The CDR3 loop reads CASRRQGDNEQFF. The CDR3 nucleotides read TGTGCCAGCAGGAGGCAGGGGGACAATGAGCAGTTCTTC.